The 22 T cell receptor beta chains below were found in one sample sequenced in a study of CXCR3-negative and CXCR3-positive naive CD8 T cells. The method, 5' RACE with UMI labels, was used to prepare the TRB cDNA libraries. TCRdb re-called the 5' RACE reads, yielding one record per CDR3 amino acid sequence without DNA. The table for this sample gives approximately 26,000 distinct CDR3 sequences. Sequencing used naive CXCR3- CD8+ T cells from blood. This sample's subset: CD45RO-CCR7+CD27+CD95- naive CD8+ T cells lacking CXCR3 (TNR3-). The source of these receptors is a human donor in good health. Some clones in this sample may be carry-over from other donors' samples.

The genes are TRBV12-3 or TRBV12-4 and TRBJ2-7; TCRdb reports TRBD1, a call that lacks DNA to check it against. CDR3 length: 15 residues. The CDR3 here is CASSPEGDSSYEQYF.

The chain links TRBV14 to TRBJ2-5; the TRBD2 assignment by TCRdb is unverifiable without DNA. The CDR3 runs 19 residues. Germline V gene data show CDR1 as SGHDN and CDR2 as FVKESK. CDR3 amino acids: CASSQGWGLAGLFVETQYF. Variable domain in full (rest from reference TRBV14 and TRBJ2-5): EAGVTQFPSHSVIEKGQTVTLRCDPISGHDNLYWYRRVMGKEIKFLLHFVKESKQDESGMPNNRFLAERTGGTYSTLKVQPAELEDSGVYFCASSQGWGLAGLFVETQYFGPGTRLLVL.

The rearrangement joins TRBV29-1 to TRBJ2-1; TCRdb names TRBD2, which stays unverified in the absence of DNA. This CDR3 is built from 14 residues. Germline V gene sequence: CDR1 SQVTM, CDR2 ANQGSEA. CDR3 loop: CSVTSGFSYNEQFF.

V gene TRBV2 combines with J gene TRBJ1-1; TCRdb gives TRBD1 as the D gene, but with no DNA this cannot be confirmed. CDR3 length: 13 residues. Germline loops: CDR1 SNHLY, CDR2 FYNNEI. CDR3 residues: CASSPGTATEAFF.

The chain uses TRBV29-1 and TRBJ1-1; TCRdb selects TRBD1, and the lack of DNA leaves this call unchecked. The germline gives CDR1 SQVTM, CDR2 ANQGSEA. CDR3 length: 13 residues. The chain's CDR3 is CSVIDSSPGEAFF.

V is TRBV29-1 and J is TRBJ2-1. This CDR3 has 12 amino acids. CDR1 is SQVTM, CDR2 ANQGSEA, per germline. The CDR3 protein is CSVEMAYNEQFF.

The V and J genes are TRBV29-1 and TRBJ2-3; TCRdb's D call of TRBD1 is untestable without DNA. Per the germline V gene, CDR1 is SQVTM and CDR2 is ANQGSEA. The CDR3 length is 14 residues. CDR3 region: CSALGQASTDTQYF.

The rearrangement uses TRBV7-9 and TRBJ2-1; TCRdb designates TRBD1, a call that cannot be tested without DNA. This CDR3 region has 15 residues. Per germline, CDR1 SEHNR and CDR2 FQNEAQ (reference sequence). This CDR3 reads CASRPGTGEGDEQFF.

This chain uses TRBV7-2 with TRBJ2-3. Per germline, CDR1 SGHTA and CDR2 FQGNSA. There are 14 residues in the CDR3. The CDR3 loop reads CASSLDVSTDTQYF.

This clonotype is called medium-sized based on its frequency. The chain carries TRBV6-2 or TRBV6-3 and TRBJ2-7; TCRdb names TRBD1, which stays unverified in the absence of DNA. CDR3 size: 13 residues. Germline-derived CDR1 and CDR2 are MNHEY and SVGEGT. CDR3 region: CATIGHFADEQYF.

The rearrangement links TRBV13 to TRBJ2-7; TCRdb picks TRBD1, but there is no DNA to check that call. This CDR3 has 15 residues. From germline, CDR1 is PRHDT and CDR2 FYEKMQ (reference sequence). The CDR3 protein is CASSAGQGTSYEQYF.

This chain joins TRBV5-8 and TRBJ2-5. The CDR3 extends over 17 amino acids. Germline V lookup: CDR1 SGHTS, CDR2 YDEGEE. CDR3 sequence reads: CASSFRSLGQSGETQYF.

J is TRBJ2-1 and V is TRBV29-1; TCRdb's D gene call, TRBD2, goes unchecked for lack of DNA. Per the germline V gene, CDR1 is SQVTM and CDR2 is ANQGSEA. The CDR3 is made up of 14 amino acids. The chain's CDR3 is CSVELAGGDNEQFF.

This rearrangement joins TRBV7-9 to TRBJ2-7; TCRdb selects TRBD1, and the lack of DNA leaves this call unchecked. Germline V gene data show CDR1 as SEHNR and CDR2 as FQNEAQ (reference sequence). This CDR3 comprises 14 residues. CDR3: CASSLIGGNNEQYF. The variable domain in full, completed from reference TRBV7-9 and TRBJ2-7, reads DTGVSQNPRHKITKRGQNVTFRCDPISEHNRLYWYRQTLGQGPEFLTYFQNEAQLEKSRLLSDRFSAERPKGSFSTLEIQRTEQGDSAMYLCASSLIGGNNEQYFGPGTRLTVT.

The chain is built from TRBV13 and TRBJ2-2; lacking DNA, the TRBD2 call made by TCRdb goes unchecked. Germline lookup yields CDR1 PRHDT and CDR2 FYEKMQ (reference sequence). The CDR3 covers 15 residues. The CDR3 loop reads CASIGQREFTGELFF.

CDR3: CASSSGTGMNTEAFF. The V and J genes are TRBV7-9 and TRBJ1-1; absent DNA, TCRdb's TRBD1 call cannot be checked. The CDR3 is 15 residues long. Germline V gives CDR1 SEHNR, CDR2 FQNEAQ (reference sequence). The full variable domain, rest sourced from reference TRBV7-9 and TRBJ1-1, is DTGVSQNPRHKITKRGQNVTFRCDPISEHNRLYWYRQTLGQGPEFLTYFQNEAQLEKSRLLSDRFSAERPKGSFSTLEIQRTEQGDSAMYLCASSSGTGMNTEAFFGQGTRLTVV.

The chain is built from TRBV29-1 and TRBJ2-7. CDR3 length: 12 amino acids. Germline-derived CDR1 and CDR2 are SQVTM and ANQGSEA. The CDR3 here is CSVVVRAYEQYF.

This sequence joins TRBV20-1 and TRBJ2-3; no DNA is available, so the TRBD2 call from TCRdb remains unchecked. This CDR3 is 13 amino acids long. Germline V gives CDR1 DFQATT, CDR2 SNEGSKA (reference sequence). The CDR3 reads CSAGGALADTQYF.

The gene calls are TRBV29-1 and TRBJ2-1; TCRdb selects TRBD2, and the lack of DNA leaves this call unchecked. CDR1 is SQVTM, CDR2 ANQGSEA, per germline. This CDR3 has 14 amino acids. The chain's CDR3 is CSVEANPLGNEQFF.

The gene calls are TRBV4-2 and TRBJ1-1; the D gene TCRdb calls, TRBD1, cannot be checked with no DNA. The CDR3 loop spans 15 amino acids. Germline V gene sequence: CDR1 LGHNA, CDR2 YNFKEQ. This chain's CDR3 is CASSQEGQGGTEAFF.

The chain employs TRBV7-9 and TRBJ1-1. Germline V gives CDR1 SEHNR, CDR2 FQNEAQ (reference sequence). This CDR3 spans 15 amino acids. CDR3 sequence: CASSLEEAADTEAFF.

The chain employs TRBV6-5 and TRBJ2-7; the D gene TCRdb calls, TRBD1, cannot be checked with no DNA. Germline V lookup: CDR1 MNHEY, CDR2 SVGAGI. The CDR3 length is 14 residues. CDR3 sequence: CASSYSDRSYEQYF.